This TCR beta chain was found in a study of cytomegalovirus exposure and HLA in healthy donors. The study's findings and limits: Earlier analysis yielded a pattern in which most TCR beta V segments were productive about 90% or about 30% of the time.

PCR primers comprised 60 Vbeta and 13 Jbeta primers. The table came from immunoSEQ multiplex PCR; TCRdb's copy has only in-frame clones and leaves some out. The table lists some 95,000 clones, approximately 72% of them singletons, with roughly 4.3% in the top ten. A remark on this clone: Its target is unknown.

The CDR3 is 14 amino acids. With 5 bases removed from V and 7 bases from J, the gap between germline ends came to 15 bases. The germline CDR1 and CDR2 sequences are WNHNN and SYGVQD (reference sequence). The sequence came from a woman between 40 and 50 years old in good health and CMV-seropositive. Material for sequencing was PBMCs. The chain joins TRBV10-1 to TRBJ2-1, with TRBD2 as a possible D gene (6 bases). The CDR3: CASSSRLVGNEQFF. CDR3 in DNA: TGCGCCAGCAGTAGTAGACTAGTTGGTAATGAGCAGTTCTTC.